The T cell receptor (beta chain) under discussion was sequenced for a study of radiation and T cells in renal cell carcinoma. Study-wide results and caveats: In blood, top tumor clones expanded by 2 weeks, shrinking by 4.

The sample's time point: blood 4 weeks post-SBRT, at nephrectomy. Stated treatment: 15 Gy SBRT to primary tumor, nephrectomy 4 weeks later. This renal cell carcinoma was of the clear cell type. TCRdb's copy holds only in-frame clones and misses some; the assay was immunoSEQ multiplex PCR. The sample carries approximately 90,000 clones, around four fifths recorded once. Losses at the gene ends were 4 bases for V and 5 bases for J; bases not matched to a gene: 9. CDR3 length equals 14 residues. Germline V gene lookup returns CDR1 GTSNPN and CDR2 SVGIG (reference sequence). As concerns this clone: Its target is not known.

This clonotype was sampled from a middle-aged man with renal cell carcinoma. The chain combines TRBV30 with TRBJ2-5, with 8 bases fitting TRBD2. The sequenced sample was blood, obtained from a patient whose treatment included radiotherapy and nephrectomy. CDR3 residues: CAWTTGLAGETQYF. The CDR3 nucleotides read TGTGCCTGGACCACCGGACTAGCTGGGGAGACCCAGTACTTC.